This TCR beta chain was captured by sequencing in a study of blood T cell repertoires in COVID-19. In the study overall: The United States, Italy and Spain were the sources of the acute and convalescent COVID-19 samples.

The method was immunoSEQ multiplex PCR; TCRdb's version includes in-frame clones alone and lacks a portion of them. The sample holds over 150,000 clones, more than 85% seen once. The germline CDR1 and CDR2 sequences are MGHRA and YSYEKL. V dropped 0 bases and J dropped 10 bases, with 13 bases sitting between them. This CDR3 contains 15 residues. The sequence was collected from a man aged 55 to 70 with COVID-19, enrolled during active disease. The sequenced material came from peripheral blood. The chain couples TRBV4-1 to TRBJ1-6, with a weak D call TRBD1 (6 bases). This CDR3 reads CASSQDLQGYSPLHF. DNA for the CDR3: TGCGCCAGCAGCCAAGACTTACAGGGATACTCACCCCTCCACTTT.